The clone carrying this TCR beta chain has a handful of counts. As yet, its antigen is unknown. Isolated RNA was reverse transcribed in full, so expressed TCRB transcripts were sequenced. TCRdb's table, derived via immunoSEQ multiplex PCR, lists solely in-frame clones and lacks some. The sample has about 190,000 clones; 7.5% to 8.5% are singletons. The data are from a study of beta chain features in type 1 diabetes. Germline CDR1 reads MDHEN; CDR2 reads SYDVKM. With 5 bases removed from V and 7 bases from J, the gap between germline ends came to 15 bases. The CDR3 loop spans 15 amino acids. Broader study findings: Type 1 diabetes patients showed a moderate but significant shortening of TCRB CDR3s in all four CD4+ subsets.

This receptor was taken from a man younger than 35 with type 1 diabetes. Source material: central memory CD4+ T cells from blood. The chain has TRBV28 and TRBJ1-6; D is possibly TRBD1 (5 bases). CDR3 sequence: CASSTGQMENSPLHF. CDR3 in DNA: TGTGCCAGCAGTACCGGACAAATGGAGAATTCACCCCTCCACTTT.